This TCR beta chain was observed in a study of cytomegalovirus exposure and HLA in healthy donors. The germline gives CDR1 LNHDA, CDR2 SQIVND (reference sequence). V gave up 3 bases and J gave up 5 bases, with 11 bases separating them. The CDR3 consists of 13 residues. Use of 60 Vbeta and 13 Jbeta primers characterized the PCR. Repertoires were generated with immunoSEQ multiplex PCR, while TCRdb's copy carries only in-frame clones and drops some. The sample consists of 200,000 or so clones, over 70% of them appearing once. Sequenced sample: PBMCs. The sequence derives from a woman younger than 30 in good health and CMV-seropositive. The chain recombines TRBV19 with TRBJ2-7, with D tentatively TRBD1 (6 bases). The CDR3 is CASSMTGGHEQYF. In DNA form, the CDR3 reads TGTGCCAGTAGTATGACAGGCGGCCACGAGCAGTACTTC.